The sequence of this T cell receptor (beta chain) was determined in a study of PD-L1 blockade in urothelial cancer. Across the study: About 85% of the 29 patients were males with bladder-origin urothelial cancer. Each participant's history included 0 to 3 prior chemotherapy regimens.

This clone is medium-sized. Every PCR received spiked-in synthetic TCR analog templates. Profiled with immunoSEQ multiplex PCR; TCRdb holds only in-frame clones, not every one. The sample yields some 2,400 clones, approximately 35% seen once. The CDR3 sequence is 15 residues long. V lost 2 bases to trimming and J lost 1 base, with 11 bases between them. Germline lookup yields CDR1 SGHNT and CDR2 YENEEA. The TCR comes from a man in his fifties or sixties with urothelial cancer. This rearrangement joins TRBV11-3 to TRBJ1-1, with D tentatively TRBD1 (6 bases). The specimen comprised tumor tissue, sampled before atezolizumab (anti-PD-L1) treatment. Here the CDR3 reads CASSLHPDRNTEAFF. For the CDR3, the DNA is TGTGCCAGCAGCTTACACCCGGACAGGAACACTGAAGCTTTCTTT. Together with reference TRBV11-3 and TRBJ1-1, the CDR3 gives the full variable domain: EAGVVQSPRYKIIEKKQPVAFWCNPISGHNTLYWYLQNLGQGPELLIRYENEEAVDDSQLPKDRFSAERLKGVDSTLKIQPAELGDSAVYLCASSLHPDRNTEAFFGQGTRLTVV.